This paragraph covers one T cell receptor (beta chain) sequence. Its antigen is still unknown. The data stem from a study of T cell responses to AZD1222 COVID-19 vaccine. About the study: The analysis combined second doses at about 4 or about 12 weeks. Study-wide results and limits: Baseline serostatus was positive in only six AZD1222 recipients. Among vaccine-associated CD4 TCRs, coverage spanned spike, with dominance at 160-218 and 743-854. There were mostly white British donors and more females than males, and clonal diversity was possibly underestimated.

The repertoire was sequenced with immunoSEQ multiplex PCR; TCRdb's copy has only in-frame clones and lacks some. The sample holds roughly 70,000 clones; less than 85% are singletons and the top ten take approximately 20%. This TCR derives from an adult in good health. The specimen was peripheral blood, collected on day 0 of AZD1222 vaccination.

The DNA of the CDR3 is TGTGCCAGTAGTCCCCGGGACAGGGACGGTGCTGAAGCTTTCTTT. Translation gives CASSPRDRDGAEAFF. The V call is TRBV19, the J call TRBJ1-1; 9 bases are shared with TRBD1. Germline V lookup: CDR1 LNHDA, CDR2 SQIVND (reference sequence). J gave up 6 bases and V 5 bases, and 10 bases lay outside the gene matches. This CDR3 has 15 amino acids.